The 19 T cell receptor beta chains below come from one sample, sequenced in a study of blood T cells in healthy people across ages. Through a sample-barcoded 5' primer and a J-beta primer mix, a second PCR was run for roughly 6 to 12 cycles. One entry per CDR3 protein results from TCRdb running MiXCR on the 5' RACE reads. The sample includes 550,000 to 650,000 distinct CDR3 sequences, less than 35% of them seen just once. The specimen sequenced was blood. All receptors derive from a woman older than 75 in good health.

Only a few counts were recorded for this clonotype. The V gene is TRBV7-2, the J gene TRBJ2-1, with 7 nucleotides matching TRBD1. The CDR3 is made up of 14 amino acids. J lost 6 bases, V lost 5 bases, and 7 bases had no gene match. Per germline, CDR1 SGHTA and CDR2 FQGNSA. Here the CDR3 DNA reads TGTGCCAGCAGCCTTAGGGGGCAAAGCAATGAGCAGTTCTTC. Amino acid sequence: CASSLRGQSNEQFF.

This clonotype has ten or more counts. The chain has TRBV6-2 or TRBV6-3 and TRBJ2-4; TRBD1 might be the D (6 bases). The germline gives CDR1 MNHEY, CDR2 SVGEGT. The CDR3 runs 12 residues. V shed 5 bases and J shed 13 bases, with 15 bases lying between them. Written as DNA, the CDR3 is TGTGCCAGCAGTCCAGGGGCTTGGTTACAGTACTTC. Translated: CASSPGAWLQYF.

This clonotype has at least ten counts. The genes are TRBV7-9 and TRBJ2-7; TRBD2 might be the D (6 bases). Germline V gene data show CDR1 as SEHNR and CDR2 as FQNEAQ (reference sequence). This CDR3 has 17 amino acids. Trimming cost V 5 bases and J 5 bases, with 25 bases left between them. The CDR3 here is CASSPILGEGRRDEQYF. DNA of the CDR3: TGTGCCAGCAGCCCTATTTTAGGTGAGGGGAGGAGGGACGAGCAGTACTTC.

This clonotype was seen many times. The chain joins TRBV7-2 to TRBJ2-7, with 8 bases aligning to TRBD2. This CDR3 has 15 amino acids. Germline lookup yields CDR1 SGHTA and CDR2 FQGNSA. V lost 1 base and J lost 5; bases outside the gene matches: 7. CDR3: CASSLVGLAGDEQYF. CDR3 in DNA: TGTGCCAGCAGCTTAGTGGGTCTAGCGGGCGACGAGCAGTACTTC.

This sequence joins TRBV24-1 and TRBJ2-2; TRBD1 matches 8 bases. The CDR3 runs 13 residues. Germline CDR1 and CDR2: KGHDR and SFDVKD. V was pared by 9 bases and J by 4 bases, with 3 bases of the junction left unmatched. CDR3 region: CATRDRFTGELFF. CDR3 in DNA: TGTGCCACCCGGGACAGGTTCACCGGGGAGCTGTTTTTT.

The chain has TRBV5-1 and TRBJ1-2; D not certain. Trimming took 0 bases from V and 6 from J, leaving 12 bases between them. There are 14 residues in the CDR3. The germline CDR1 and CDR2 sequences are SGHRS and YFSETQ. CDR3 region: CASSLVGASDGYTF. In DNA, the CDR3 is TGCGCCAGCAGCTTGGTCGGCGCCTCTGATGGCTACACCTTC.

This clonotype was detected ten times or more. The V and J genes are TRBV20-1 and TRBJ1-2, with 9 bases identical to TRBD1. With V trimmed by 4 bases and J by 5 bases, 8 bases remained unmatched. Germline values: CDR1 DFQATT, CDR2 SNEGSKA (reference sequence). The CDR3 has 14 residues. In nucleotides, the CDR3 is TGCAGTGCTACGAGCCTGGGACAGGGATATGGCTACACCTTC. Its translation: CSATSLGQGYGYTF.

The chain joins TRBV7-9 to TRBJ2-1; D remains ambiguous. This CDR3 has 16 residues. V was trimmed by 3 bases and J by 0 bases, leaving 12 bases between them. Looked up from germline, CDR1 is SEHNR and CDR2 is FQNEAQ (reference sequence). DNA for the CDR3: TGTGCCAGCAGCTTGGAACCAAAAGACTCCTACAATGAGCAGTTCTTC. Translation: CASSLEPKDSYNEQFF.

A note on this clonotype: The junction and the germline gene differ at one end; a read error may be behind it. This chain joins TRBV7-3 and TRBJ1-5; D perhaps matches TRBD1 (5 bases). There are 15 residues in the CDR3. Per the germline V gene, CDR1 is SGHTA and CDR2 is FQGTGA. In DNA, the CDR3 is TGTGCCAACAGCGACACACCTGGGGGGAGTCAGCCCCAGCATTTT. Translation: CANSDTPGGSQPQHF.

This clonotype came up many times. The genes are TRBV7-2 and TRBJ2-7, with D perhaps TRBD2 (6 bases). CDR1 and CDR2 from the germline V gene are SGHTA and FQGNSA. The CDR3 loop spans 15 amino acids. The V end lost 6 bases, the J end lost 6 bases, and 21 bases lay between the germline ends. The CDR3 reads CASSSPSLVGGEQYF. The CDR3, as DNA: TGTGCCAGCAGTTCGCCCTCTCTCGTCGGGGGCGAGCAGTACTTC.

The V call is TRBV20-1, the J call TRBJ2-3, with 11 nucleotides matching TRBD2. Germline V gene lookup returns CDR1 DFQATT and CDR2 SNEGSKA (reference sequence). With 3 bases clipped from V and 4 bases from J, the junction kept 12 bases outside the gene matches. The CDR3 spans 17 residues. CDR3 DNA: TGCAGTGCTAGGGGACTAGCGGCAATGCTAACCGCAGATACGCAGTATTTT. Residues: CSARGLAAMLTADTQYF.

CDR3 nucleotide sequence: TGTGCCAGCAGCTTACAAGCGGGGTACACAGATACGCAGTATTTT. Protein product: CASSLQAGYTDTQYF. The rearrangement links TRBV7-2 to TRBJ2-3; 7 nucleotides agree with TRBD2. This CDR3 region has 15 residues. Trimming cost V 2 bases and J 2 bases; bases outside gene matches: 4. CDR1 and CDR2 from the germline V gene are SGHTA and FQGNSA.

There are many counts of this clonotype. The chain's CDR3 is CASSGRGRENTEAFF. The CDR3 bases are TGTGCCAGCAGCGGCAGGGGAAGGGAGAACACTGAAGCTTTCTTT. V usage is TRBV7-9 and J usage is TRBJ1-1; a possible D gene is TRBD1 (6 bases). V was shortened by 5 bases and J by 1 base, with 14 bases between the two germline ends. The CDR3 runs to 15 residues. Germline values: CDR1 SEHNR, CDR2 FQNEAQ (reference sequence).

This chain connects TRBV4-2 to TRBJ2-2, with 12 bases matching TRBD2. CDR1 LGHNA and CDR2 YNFKEQ come from the germline V gene. V shed 0 bases and J 7 bases; nucleotides not matched to a gene: 3. There are 16 residues in the CDR3. CDR3 DNA sequence: TGTGCCAGCAGCCAAGACGGACTAGCGGGGAACGGGGAGCTGTTTTTT. It codes for CASSQDGLAGNGELFF.

The V and J genes are TRBV25-1 and TRBJ2-1, with 8 positions matching TRBD2. The germline gives CDR1 MGHDK, CDR2 SYGVNS. The CDR3 sequence is 16 residues long. V lost 1 base, J lost 5 bases, and 7 bases stayed unmatched. In nucleotides, the CDR3 is TGTGCCAGCAGTGAATCGGCTAGCGGGTTCCACAATGAGCAGTTCTTC. Protein product: CASSESASGFHNEQFF.

This clonotype occurred many times. This chain joins TRBV4-1 and TRBJ1-2, with 8 bases that match TRBD1. The CDR3 consists of 15 residues. The trim removed 0 bases at V and 5 bases at J, leaving 5 bases unmatched. In germline, CDR1 is MGHRA, CDR2 YSYEKL. In nucleotides, the CDR3 is TGCGCCAGCAGCCAAGATGAGACAGGGGTTTATGGCTACACCTTC. Encoded protein: CASSQDETGVYGYTF.

This clonotype turned up a few times. A much larger clone sits a single nucleotide away, making a read error possible. The chain uses TRBV5-6 and TRBJ2-5, with 10 bases identical to TRBD2. The length of the CDR3 is 18 residues. Germline CDR1 reads SGHDT; CDR2 reads YYEEEE. V shed 2 bases, J shed 11 bases, and the junction held 21 bases outside the gene matches. The CDR3 DNA follows: TGTGCCAGCAGCTTCAAAGCGGGGGGGCTGGTTAAGGCCAATGAGCAGTACTTC. Encoded protein: CASSFKAGGLVKANEQYF. Complete variable domain (other parts from reference TRBV5-6 and TRBJ2-5): DAGVTQSPTHLIKTRGQQVTLRCSPKSGHDTVSWYQQALGQGPQFIFQYYEEEERQRGNFPDRFSGHQFPNYSSELNVNALLLGDSALYLCASSFKAGGLVKANEQYFGPGTRLLVL.

This clonotype appeared a single time. The chain has TRBV30 and TRBJ2-3; D gene unclear. This CDR3 is 12 amino acids long. Trimming removed 2 bases from V and 6 bases from J, with 9 bases in between. Germline V lookup: CDR1 GTSNPN, CDR2 SVGIG (reference sequence). The DNA for the CDR3 is TGTGCCTGGAGTCTTTCCCAGGATACGCAGTATTTT. Protein product: CAWSLSQDTQYF. Filled out from reference TRBV30 and TRBJ2-3, the complete variable domain reads SQTIHQWPATLVQPVGSPLSLECTVEGTSNPNLYWYRQAAGRGLQLLFYSVGIGQISSEVPQNLSASRPQDRQFILSSKKLLLSDSGFYLCAWSLSQDTQYFGPGTRLTVL.

This chain links TRBV19 with TRBJ1-2; D possibly corresponds to TRBD1 (5 bases). V was clipped by 6 bases and J by 4 bases, with 24 bases between them. The CDR3 covers 17 residues. Germline CDR1 reads LNHDA; CDR2 reads SQIVND (reference sequence). The CDR3 loop is CASSPPVVFQGGYGYTF. CDR3 bases: TGTGCCAGTAGCCCTCCGGTTGTGTTTCAGGGTGGCTATGGCTACACCTTC.